This T cell receptor beta chain was documented in a study of neurological immune-mediated disorders. There are 14 residues in the CDR3. The V end was cut by 5 bases, the J end by 9 bases, with 17 bases between. From germline, CDR1 is KGHSH and CDR2 LQKENI. TCRdb used MiXCR to reprocess the 5' RACE reads, holding one entry per CDR3 protein. There are 27,000 or so distinct CDR3 sequences in the sample; roughly 21% occur only once, and about a sixth lies in the top ten. This TCR was sampled from a woman aged 55 to 70 in good health. The sequenced sample was PBMCs. The rearrangement uses TRBV18 and TRBJ1-5, with D unresolved. CDR3 amino acids: CASSTDRLSGPQHF. CDR3 DNA: TGTGCCAGCTCAACGGACCGACTAAGTGGGCCCCAGCATTTT.